One sample yielded the 11 T cell receptor beta chains listed below, sequenced in a study of early T cells in non-severe SARS-CoV-2 infection. TCRdb itself ran the 5' RACE reads through MiXCR, one entry per CDR3 protein. The table shows tens of thousands of distinct CDR3 sequences, with roughly 12% occurring only once. The sequenced sample consisted of whole blood. All receptors derive from an adult who was a healthcare worker with PCR-confirmed SARS-CoV-2 infection or an uninfected control (not recorded which).

This clonotype came up a few times. This chain joins TRBV18 and TRBJ2-1; 8 bases align to TRBD2. V lost 2 bases and J lost 8; bases outside the gene matches: 14. CDR1 is KGHSH, CDR2 LQKENI, per germline. This CDR3 spans 17 amino acids. The CDR3 reads CASSPEAGGRLTHEQFF. Here the CDR3 DNA reads TGTGCCAGCTCACCAGAGGCGGGAGGCCGTCTCACCCATGAGCAGTTCTTC.

This rearrangement joins TRBV4-2 to TRBJ2-1, with D possibly matching TRBD1 (6 bases). Trimming took off 4 bases at V and 10 bases at J, with 14 bases between the two ends. The CDR3 has 13 residues. Germline loops: CDR1 LGHNA, CDR2 YNFKEQ. The CDR3 spells CASSRGGVGEQFF. The DNA for the CDR3 is TGTGCCAGCAGCCGAGGGGGAGTAGGGGAGCAGTTCTTC.

There are many counts of this clonotype. V usage is TRBV4-1 and J usage is TRBJ2-3; D ambiguous. The V end was cut by 2 bases, the J end by 2 bases, with 11 bases between. Germline V lookup: CDR1 MGHRA, CDR2 YSYEKL. CDR3 length equals 15 residues. The CDR3 DNA sequence: TGCGCCAGCAGCCAATCTACAGCTATCACAGATACGCAGTATTTT. Its translation is CASSQSTAITDTQYF.

In this sample, this clonotype turned up a few times. V and J are TRBV5-1 and TRBJ2-7; a possible D gene is TRBD1 (6 bases). Germline V CDR1 and CDR2: SGHRS, YFSETQ. V lost 2 bases to trimming and J lost 4 bases, with 16 bases between them. CDR3 size: 15 residues. CDR3: CASSLFSGVGYEQYF. CDR3 in DNA: TGCGCCAGCAGCTTATTCTCAGGGGTCGGTTACGAGCAGTACTTC.

This chain uses TRBV27 with TRBJ2-7, with D unclear. CDR1 is MNHEY, CDR2 SMNVEV, per germline (reference sequence). V lost 6 bases, J lost 8 bases, and 17 bases lay in between. This CDR3 comprises 13 residues. CDR3 coding DNA: TGTGCCAGCAGCCGGGTAGGCGCCCCTAAGCAGTACTTC. Amino acid sequence: CASSRVGAPKQYF.

The sample holds many counts of this clonotype. V is TRBV19 and J is TRBJ1-5; D perhaps matches TRBD1 (5 bases). Between the trimmed V and J ends, which lost 6 bases and 0 bases, there was a span of 9 bases. Germline CDR1 is LNHDA and CDR2 is SQIVND (reference sequence). This CDR3 is 14 amino acids long. In nucleotides, the CDR3 is TGTGCCAGTAGCATGGGGGGTAGCAATCAGCCCCAGCATTTT. Translation gives CASSMGGSNQPQHF.

V and J are TRBV6-6 and TRBJ2-7, with D possibly being TRBD2 (6 bases). Germline V CDR1 and CDR2: MNHNY, SVGAGI (reference sequence). The CDR3 is 17 residues long. The V end was cut by 4 bases, the J end by 1 base, with 20 bases between. Here the CDR3 reads CASSLIFPGRRSYEQYF. The CDR3 region has the DNA TGTGCCAGCAGTTTAATCTTCCCGGGGAGGAGGTCCTACGAGCAGTACTTC.

A few counts support this clonotype. The genes are TRBV7-9 and TRBJ1-2; D is uncertain. V gave up 5 bases and J gave up 4 bases, with 17 bases separating them. The CDR3 has 15 residues. The V gene's germline CDR1 is SEHNR and CDR2 FQNEAQ (reference sequence). The CDR3 DNA is TGTGCCAGCAGCCCCAGCGGTCTGGTACTCTATGGCTACACCTTC. Translating gives CASSPSGLVLYGYTF.

V usage is TRBV4-2 and J usage is TRBJ2-7; TRBD2 agrees at 8 bases. CDR1 is LGHNA and CDR2 is YNFKEQ in the germline V gene. The J segment lost 0 bases and the V segment lost 2 bases, leaving 12 bases of the junction unmatched. The CDR3 contains 18 residues. Here the CDR3 DNA reads TGTGCCAGCAGCCAACCCGCCCCTAGCGGGCTAGCCTCCTACGAGCAGTACTTC. Translated, it gives CASSQPAPSGLASYEQYF.

This clonotype was observed a handful of times. The CDR3 region has the DNA TGCGCCTCCAGGGGTTTTTCGTACACTGAAGCTTTCTTT. Translating gives CASRGFSYTEAFF. The chain is built from TRBV5-1 and TRBJ1-1; TRBD1 might be the D (6 bases). V was trimmed by 10 bases and J by 3 bases, leaving 16 bases between them. Germline V CDR1 and CDR2: SGHRS, YFSETQ. This CDR3 spans 13 amino acids.

There are many counts of this clonotype. This rearrangement joins TRBV7-6 to TRBJ1-2; D uncertain. Germline CDR1 is SGHVS and CDR2 is FNYEAQ. The CDR3 covers 14 residues. V was clipped by 1 base and J by 1 base, with 7 bases between them. The DNA for the CDR3 is TGTGCCAGCAGCTTAGAGCCGAATAACTATGGCTACACCTTC. Protein: CASSLEPNNYGYTF.